This T cell receptor (beta chain) was identified during a study of T cells in Graves' hyperthyroidism and ophthalmopathy. For the study at large: At the time of initial diagnosis and before any treatment, peripheral blood was collected. Findings and limits, study-wide: Among thyroid clonotypes expanded above 0.001, most also appeared in blood.

Uncontrolled infections, other autoimmune diseases, pregnancy or lactation led to exclusion of patients. About 10 ml of fresh peripheral blood supplied the PBMCs. TCR beta CDR3 sequences were amplified from RNA transcripts. Carried out on the TCR CDR3, a first-round RT-PCR used the HTBI primer set. TCRdb re-called the multiplex PCR reads with MiXCR, one entry per CDR3 protein. Counted here are 350,000 or so distinct CDR3 sequences, approximately 18% occurring once; the ten biggest clones make up around 16%. The sample holds many counts of this clonotype. Its specificity is not known. Losses at the gene ends were 7 bases for V and 5 bases for J; bases not matched to a gene: 16. Germline V gene data show CDR1 as SQVTM and CDR2 as ANQGSEA. The CDR3 has 15 residues.

Material for sequencing was blood. This rearrangement joins TRBV29-1 to TRBJ1-1; TRBD1 agrees at 7 bases. The clonotype was recovered from a woman in her forties with Graves' ophthalmopathy. The CDR3 DNA reads TGCAGCGCCCTGACTAACCGACAGGGACCAACTGAAGCTTTCTTT. Translating it yields CSALTNRQGPTEAFF. The full variable domain, completed using reference TRBV29-1 and TRBJ1-1, is SAVISQKPSRDICQRGTSLTIQCQVDSQVTMMFWYRQQPGQSLTLIATANQGSEATYESGFVIDKFPISRPNLTFSTLTVSNMSPEDSSIYLCSALTNRQGPTEAFFGQGTRLTVV.